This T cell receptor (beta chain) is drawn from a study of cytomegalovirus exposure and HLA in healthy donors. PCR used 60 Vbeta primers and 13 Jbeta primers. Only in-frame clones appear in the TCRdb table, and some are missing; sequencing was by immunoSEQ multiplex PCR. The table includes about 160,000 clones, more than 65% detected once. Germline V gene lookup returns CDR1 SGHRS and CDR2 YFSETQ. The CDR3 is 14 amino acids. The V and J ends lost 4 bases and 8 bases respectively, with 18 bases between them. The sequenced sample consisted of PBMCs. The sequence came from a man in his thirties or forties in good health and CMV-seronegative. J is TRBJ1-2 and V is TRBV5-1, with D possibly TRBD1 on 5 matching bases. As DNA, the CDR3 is TGCGCCAGCAGCCCAATGGGGGGACCTGAGGGCTACACCTTC. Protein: CASSPMGGPEGYTF.